This TCR beta chain was sequenced for a study of OX40 agonist ivuxolimab in advanced cancers. The data were produced by immunoSEQ multiplex PCR, yet TCRdb's version contains in-frame clones alone and is incomplete. The sample holds 90,000 to 100,000 clones, 70% to 90% seen once. V gave up 1 base and J gave up 5 bases, with 9 bases separating them. The germline CDR1 and CDR2 sequences are MDHEN and SYDVKM. This CDR3 contains 14 residues. About this clone itself: What it binds is not known.

Study-level results: Clonal expansion was seen in CD4+ and CD8+ blood T cells by week 6 at 0.1 to 3.0 mg/kg.

This receptor was obtained from an adult with an advanced solid tumor such as melanoma, head and neck, liver or kidney cancer. The V gene is TRBV28, the J gene TRBJ1-5; D is ambiguous. Sample: CD4+ or CD8+ T cells sorted from blood, taken in a trial of the OX40 agonist ivuxolimab. The CDR3 region has the DNA TGTGCCAGCAGTTTATCCCAGACACATCAGCCCCAGCATTTT. Translated: CASSLSQTHQPQHF.